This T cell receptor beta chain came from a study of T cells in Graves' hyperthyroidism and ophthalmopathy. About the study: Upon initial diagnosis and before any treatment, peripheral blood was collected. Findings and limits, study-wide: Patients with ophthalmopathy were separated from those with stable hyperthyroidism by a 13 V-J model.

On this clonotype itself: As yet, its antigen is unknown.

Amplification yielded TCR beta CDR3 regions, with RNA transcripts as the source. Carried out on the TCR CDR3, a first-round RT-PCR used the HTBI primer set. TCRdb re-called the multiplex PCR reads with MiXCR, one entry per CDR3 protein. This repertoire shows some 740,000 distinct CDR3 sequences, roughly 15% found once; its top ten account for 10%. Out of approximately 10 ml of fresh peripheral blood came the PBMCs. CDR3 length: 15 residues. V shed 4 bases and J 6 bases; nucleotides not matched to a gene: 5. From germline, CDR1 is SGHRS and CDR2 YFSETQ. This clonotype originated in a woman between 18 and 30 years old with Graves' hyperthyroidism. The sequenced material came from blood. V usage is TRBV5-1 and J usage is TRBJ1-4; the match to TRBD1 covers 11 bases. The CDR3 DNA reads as TGCGCCAGCAGCGCCCGGACAGGGGGCTATGAAAAACTGTTTTTT. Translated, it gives CASSARTGGYEKLFF.